The entry below describes one T cell receptor (beta chain). The data are from a study of shared clonotypes between healthy human individuals. Study background: Aged between 18 and 49, the donors were two women and three men.

The CDR3 consists of 16 residues. Trimming removed 6 bases from V and 1 base from J, with 16 bases in between. Germline CDR1 is KGHSH and CDR2 is LQKENI. Some clones are missing from TCRdb's copy, which holds only in-frame ones; the method was immunoSEQ multiplex PCR. The profile covers more than 2,000,000 clones, with 93% appearing a single time and about 0.39% taken by the ten largest. The clonotype comes from a man younger than 35 in good health. Some clones in this sample may be carry-over from other donors' samples. The sequenced sample consisted of naive CD4+ T cells from PBMCs. Stated subset: CD45RA+ positively selected. This chain connects TRBV18 to TRBJ1-5, with a weak D call TRBD1 (5 bases). The CDR3 DNA reads as TGTGCCAGCTCGGCCGGAATAGGGGTCAGCAATCAGCCCCAGCATTTT. Translating it yields CASSAGIGVSNQPQHF.